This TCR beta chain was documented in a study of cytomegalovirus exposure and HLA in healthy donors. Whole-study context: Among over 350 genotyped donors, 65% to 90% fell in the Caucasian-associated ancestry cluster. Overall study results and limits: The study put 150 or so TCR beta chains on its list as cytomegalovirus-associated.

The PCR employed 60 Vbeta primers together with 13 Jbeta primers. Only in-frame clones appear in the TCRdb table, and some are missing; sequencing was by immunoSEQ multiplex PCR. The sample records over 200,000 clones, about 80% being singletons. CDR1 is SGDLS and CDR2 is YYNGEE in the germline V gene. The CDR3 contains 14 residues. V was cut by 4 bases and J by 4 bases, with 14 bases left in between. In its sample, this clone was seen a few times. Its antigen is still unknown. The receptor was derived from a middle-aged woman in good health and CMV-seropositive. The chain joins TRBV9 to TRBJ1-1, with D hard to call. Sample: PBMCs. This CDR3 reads CASSIEGRSTEAFF. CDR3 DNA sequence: TGTGCCAGCAGCATTGAGGGAAGGTCCACTGAAGCTTTCTTT.